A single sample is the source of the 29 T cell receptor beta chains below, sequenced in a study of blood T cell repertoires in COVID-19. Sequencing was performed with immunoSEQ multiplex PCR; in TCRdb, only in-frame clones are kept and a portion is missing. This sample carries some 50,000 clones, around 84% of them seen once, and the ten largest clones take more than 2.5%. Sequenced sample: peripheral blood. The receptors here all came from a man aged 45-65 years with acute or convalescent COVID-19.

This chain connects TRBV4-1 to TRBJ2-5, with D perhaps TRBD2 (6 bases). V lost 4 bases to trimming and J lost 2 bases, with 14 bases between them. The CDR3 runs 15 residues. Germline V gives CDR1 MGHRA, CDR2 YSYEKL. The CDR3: CASSRMGLGQETQYF. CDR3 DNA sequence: TGCGCCAGCAGCCGGATGGGACTTGGTCAAGAGACCCAGTACTTC.

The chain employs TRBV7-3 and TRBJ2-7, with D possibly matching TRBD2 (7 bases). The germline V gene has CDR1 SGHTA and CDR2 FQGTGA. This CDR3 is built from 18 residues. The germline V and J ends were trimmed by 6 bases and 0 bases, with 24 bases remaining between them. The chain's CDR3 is CASRRPLTGGWYSYEQYF. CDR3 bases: TGTGCCAGCAGACGACCCCTAACGGGGGGCTGGTACTCCTACGAGCAGTACTTC. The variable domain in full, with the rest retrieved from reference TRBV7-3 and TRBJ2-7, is GAGVSQTPSNKVTEKGKYVELRCDPISGHTALYWYRQSLGQGPEFLIYFQGTGAADDSGLPNDRFFAVRPEGSVSTLKIQRTERGDSAVYLCASRRPLTGGWYSYEQYFGPGTRLTVT.

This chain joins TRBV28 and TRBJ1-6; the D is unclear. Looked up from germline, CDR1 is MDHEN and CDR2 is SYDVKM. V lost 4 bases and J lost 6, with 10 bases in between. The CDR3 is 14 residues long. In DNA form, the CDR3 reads TGTGCCAGCAGTTCGTCGGGGATTAATTCACCCCTCCACTTT. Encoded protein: CASSSSGINSPLHF.

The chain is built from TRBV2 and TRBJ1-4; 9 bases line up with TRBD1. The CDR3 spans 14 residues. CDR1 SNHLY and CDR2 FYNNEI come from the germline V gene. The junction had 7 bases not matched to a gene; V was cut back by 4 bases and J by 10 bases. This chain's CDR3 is CASSADRGHGKLFF. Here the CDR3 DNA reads TGTGCCAGCAGTGCGGACAGGGGACACGGAAAACTGTTTTTT.

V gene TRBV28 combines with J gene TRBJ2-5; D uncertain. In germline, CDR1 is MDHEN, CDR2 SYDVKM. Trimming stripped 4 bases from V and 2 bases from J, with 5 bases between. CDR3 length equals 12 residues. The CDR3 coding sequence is TGTGCCAGCAGTTGGCGGCAAGAGACCCAGTACTTC. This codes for CASSWRQETQYF.

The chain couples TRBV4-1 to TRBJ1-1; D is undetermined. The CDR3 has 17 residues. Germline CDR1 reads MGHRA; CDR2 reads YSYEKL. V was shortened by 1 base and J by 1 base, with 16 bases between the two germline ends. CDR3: CASSQVTRKVRNTEAFF. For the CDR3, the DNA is TGCGCCAGCAGCCAAGTTACGAGGAAGGTCAGGAACACTGAAGCTTTCTTT.

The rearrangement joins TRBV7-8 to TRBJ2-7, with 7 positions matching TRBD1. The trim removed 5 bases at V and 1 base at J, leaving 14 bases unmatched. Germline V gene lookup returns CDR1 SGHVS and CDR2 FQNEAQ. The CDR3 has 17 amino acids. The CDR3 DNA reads TGTGCCAGCAGCCTATATTGGCCGGGACAGCCATCCTACGAGCAGTACTTC. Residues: CASSLYWPGQPSYEQYF.

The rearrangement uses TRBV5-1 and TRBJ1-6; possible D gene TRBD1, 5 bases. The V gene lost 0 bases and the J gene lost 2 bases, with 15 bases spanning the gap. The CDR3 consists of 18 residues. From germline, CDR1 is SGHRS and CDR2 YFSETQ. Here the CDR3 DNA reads TGCGCCAGCAGCTTGGGTTCATTTCGGGGGGCCTATAATTCACCCCTCCACTTT. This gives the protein CASSLGSFRGAYNSPLHF.

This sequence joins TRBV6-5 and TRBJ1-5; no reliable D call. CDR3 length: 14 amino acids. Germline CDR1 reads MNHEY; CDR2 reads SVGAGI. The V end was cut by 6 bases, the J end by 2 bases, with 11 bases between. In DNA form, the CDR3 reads TGTGCCAGCAGCCGGTCCTACGGCAATCAGCCCCAGCATTTT. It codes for CASSRSYGNQPQHF.

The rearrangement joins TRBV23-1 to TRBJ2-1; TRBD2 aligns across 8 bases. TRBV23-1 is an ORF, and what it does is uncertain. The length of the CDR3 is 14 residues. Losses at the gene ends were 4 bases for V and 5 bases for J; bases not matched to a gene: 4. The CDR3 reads CASSRAGGDNEQFF. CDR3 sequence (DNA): TGCGCCAGCAGTCGGGCGGGAGGTGACAATGAGCAGTTCTTC.

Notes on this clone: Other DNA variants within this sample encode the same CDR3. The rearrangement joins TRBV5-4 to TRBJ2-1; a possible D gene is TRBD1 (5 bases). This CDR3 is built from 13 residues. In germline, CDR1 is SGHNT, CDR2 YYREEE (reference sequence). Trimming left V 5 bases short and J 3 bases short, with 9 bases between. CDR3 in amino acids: CASRPDSYNEQFF. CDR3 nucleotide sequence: TGTGCCAGCAGACCCGACAGCTACAATGAGCAGTTCTTC.

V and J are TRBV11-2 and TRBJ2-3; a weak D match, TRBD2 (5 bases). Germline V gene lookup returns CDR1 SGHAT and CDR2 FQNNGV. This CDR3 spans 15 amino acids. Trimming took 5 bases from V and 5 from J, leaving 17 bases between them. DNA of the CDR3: TGTGCCAGCAGCCCTCGGACTGCCGTAGAAGATACGCAGTATTTT. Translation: CASSPRTAVEDTQYF.

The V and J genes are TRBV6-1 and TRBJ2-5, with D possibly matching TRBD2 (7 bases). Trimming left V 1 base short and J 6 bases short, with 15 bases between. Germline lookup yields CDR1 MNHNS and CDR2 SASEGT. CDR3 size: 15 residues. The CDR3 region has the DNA TGTGCCAGCAGTGAAGTCGGGGGGCCAGAGAAGACCCAGTACTTC. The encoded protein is CASSEVGGPEKTQYF.

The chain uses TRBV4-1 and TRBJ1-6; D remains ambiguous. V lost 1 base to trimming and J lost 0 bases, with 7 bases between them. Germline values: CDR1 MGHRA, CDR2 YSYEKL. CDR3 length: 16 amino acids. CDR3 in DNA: TGCGCCAGCAGCCAAGTCGTGTTCTCCTATAATTCACCCCTCCACTTT. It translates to CASSQVVFSYNSPLHF.

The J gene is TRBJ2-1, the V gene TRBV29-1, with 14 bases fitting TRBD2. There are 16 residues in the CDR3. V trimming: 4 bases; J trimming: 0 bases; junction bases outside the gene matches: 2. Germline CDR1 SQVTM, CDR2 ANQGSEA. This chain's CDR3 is CSVGTSGGSSYNEQFF. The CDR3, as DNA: TGCAGCGTTGGGACTAGCGGGGGGAGCTCCTACAATGAGCAGTTCTTC.

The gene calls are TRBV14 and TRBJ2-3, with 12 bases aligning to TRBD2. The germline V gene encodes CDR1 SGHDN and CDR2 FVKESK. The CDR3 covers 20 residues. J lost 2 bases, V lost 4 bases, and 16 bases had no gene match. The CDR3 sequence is CASSPLAGGPEFGNTDTQYF. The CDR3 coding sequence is TGTGCCAGCAGCCCGCTAGCGGGGGGGCCAGAGTTTGGGAACACAGATACGCAGTATTTT.

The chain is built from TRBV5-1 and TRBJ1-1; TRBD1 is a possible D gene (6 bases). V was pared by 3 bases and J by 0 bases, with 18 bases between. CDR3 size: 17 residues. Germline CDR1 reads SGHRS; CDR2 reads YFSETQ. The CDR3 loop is CASSWIGYRTVNTEAFF. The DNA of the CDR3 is TGCGCCAGCAGCTGGATCGGGTACCGGACAGTGAACACTGAAGCTTTCTTT.

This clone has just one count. The CDR3 reads CASSFGQGLTEAFF. DNA of the CDR3: TGTGCCAGCAGTTTCGGGCAGGGACTCACTGAAGCTTTCTTT. V usage is TRBV27 and J usage is TRBJ1-1, with D possibly being TRBD1 (5 bases). Germline loops: CDR1 MNHEY, CDR2 SMNVEV (reference sequence). V dropped 3 bases and J dropped 4 bases, with 12 bases sitting between them. The CDR3 sequence is 14 residues long.

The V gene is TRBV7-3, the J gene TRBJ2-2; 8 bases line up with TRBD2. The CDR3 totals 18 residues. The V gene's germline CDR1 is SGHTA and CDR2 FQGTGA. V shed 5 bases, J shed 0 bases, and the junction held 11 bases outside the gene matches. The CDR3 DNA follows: TGTGCCAGCAGCCTCCGTTTAGCGGGGACCGCGAACACCGGGGAGCTGTTTTTT. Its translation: CASSLRLAGTANTGELFF.

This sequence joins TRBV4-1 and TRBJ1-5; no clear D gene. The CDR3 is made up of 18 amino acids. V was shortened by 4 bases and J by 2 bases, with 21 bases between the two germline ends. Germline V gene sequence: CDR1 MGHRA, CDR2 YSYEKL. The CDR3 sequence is CASSPNFPAWEGNQPQHF. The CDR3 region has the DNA TGCGCCAGCAGCCCGAACTTTCCAGCGTGGGAGGGCAATCAGCCCCAGCATTTT.

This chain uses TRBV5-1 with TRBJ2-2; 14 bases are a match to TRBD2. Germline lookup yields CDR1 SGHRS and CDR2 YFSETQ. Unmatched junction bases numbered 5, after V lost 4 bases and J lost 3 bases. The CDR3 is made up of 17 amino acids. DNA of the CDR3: TGCGCCAGCAGCCCGGGACTAGCGGGAGCGTACACCGGGGAGCTGTTTTTT. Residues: CASSPGLAGAYTGELFF.

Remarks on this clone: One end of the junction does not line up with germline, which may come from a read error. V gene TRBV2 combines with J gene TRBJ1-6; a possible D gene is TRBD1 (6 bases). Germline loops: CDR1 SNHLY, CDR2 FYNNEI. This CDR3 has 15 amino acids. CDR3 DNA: TGTGCCAGCAGTCTTTCCGGGACATCTAATCCACCCCTCCACTTT. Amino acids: CASSLSGTSNPPLHF. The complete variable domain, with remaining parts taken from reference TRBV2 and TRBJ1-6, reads EPEVTQTPSHQVTQMGQEVILRCVPISNHLYFYWYRQILGQKVEFLVSFYNNEISEKSEIFDDQFSVERPDGSNFTLKIRSTKLEDSAMYFCASSLSGTSNPPLHFGNGTRLTVT.

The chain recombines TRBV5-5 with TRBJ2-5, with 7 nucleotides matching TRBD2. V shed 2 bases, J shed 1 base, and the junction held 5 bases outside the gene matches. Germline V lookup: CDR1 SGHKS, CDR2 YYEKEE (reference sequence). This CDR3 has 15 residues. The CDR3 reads CASSLFPSGQETQYF. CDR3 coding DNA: TGTGCCAGCAGCTTATTCCCTAGCGGCCAAGAGACCCAGTACTTC.

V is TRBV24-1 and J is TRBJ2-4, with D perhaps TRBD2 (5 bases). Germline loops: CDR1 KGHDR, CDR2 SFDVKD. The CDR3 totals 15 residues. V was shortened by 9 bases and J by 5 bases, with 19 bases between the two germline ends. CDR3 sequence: CATDRGGEGQNIQYF. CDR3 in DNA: TGTGCCACCGACCGCGGAGGAGAGGGCCAAAACATTCAGTACTTC.

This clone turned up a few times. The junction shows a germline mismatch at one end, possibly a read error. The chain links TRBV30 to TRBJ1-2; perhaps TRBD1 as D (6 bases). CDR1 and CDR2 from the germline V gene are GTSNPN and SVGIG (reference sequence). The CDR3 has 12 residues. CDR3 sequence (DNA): TGTGCCTGGAGTGTATTAGATGACAGGCACTACTTC. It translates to CAWSVLDDRHYF. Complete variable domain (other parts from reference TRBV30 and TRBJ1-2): SQTIHQWPATLVQPVGSPLSLECTVEGTSNPNLYWYRQAAGRGLQLLFYSVGIGQISSEVPQNLSASRPQDRQFILSSKKLLLSDSGFYLCAWSVLDDRHYFGSGTRLTVV.

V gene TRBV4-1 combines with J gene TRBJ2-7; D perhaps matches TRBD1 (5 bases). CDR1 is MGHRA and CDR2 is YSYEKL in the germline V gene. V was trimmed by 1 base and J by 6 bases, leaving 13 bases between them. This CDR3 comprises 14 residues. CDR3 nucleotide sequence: TGCGCCAGCAGCCAAGCGTCTGGGGCGAGCGAGCAGTACTTC. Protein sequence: CASSQASGASEQYF.

The CDR3 here is CAISGANVLTF. The CDR3 DNA follows: TGTGCCATATCTGGGGCCAACGTCCTGACTTTC. The genes are TRBV28 and TRBJ2-6; D not certain. Trimming shortened V by 10 bases and J by 1 base, and 2 bases separated the two germline ends. From germline, CDR1 is MDHEN and CDR2 SYDVKM. The CDR3 consists of 11 residues.

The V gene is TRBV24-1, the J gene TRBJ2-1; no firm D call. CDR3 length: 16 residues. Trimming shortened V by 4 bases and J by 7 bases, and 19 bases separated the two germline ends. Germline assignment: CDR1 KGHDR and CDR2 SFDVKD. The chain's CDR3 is CATSDSSVSIRNEQFF. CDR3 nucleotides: TGTGCCACCAGTGACTCCTCGGTGTCTATACGGAATGAGCAGTTCTTC.

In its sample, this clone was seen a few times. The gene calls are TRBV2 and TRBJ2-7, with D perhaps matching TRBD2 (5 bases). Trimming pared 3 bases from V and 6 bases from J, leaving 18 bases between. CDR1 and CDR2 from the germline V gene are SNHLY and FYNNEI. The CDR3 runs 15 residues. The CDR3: CASSDLVVRAGEQYF. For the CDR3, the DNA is TGTGCCAGCAGTGATCTGGTAGTGAGGGCGGGCGAGCAGTACTTC.